This T cell receptor beta chain derives from a study of cytomegalovirus exposure and HLA in healthy donors (dated by TCRdb to the late 2010s). General notes on the study: According to an earlier analysis of several hundred of the donors, some 170 million T cells yielded 117 million unique TCR beta sequences and about 300 Gb of sequence data. Around 300 gigabases of sequencing data and around 87 million unique TCR sequences were included in an early release covering roughly 600 HLA-typed donors. Every repertoire in the discovery cohort had been generated on one and the same sequencing platform. Donor age, sex, ethnicity and CMV serostatus were collected together with the repertoire data. Along with the roughly 700-subject first cohort, a separate validation cohort of roughly 110 different subjects was used. Typing coverage varied by locus: roughly 620-630 donors for A, B, C, DRB1 and DQB1; approximately 520 for DQA1; around 610 for DPA1; 450 to 480 for DPB1. Rather than using new phenotypic data, the later analysis identified candidate immune exposures from TCR beta sequences and from how often those sequences occurred across donors. On average, around 240,000 unique TCR beta nucleotide sequences were sequenced per donor among a few hundred genotyped donors of the cohort, with roughly 19% of those sequences being non-productive. Among the roughly 390 genotyped donors, approximately 76% belonged to the genetic ancestry cluster associated with self-reported Caucasian donors. A later genetic analysis took genome-wide SNP genotypes for 398 of the 666 donors and used that subset as a discovery cohort. In a later analysis, previously published TCR beta repertoires from about 640 donors were re-analyzed and high-resolution HLA genotyping was added so that TCR occurrence patterns could be studied. To decide whether each TCR beta V gene segment behaved as functional or pseudogenic, an earlier analysis of approximately 620 of the donors relied on high-throughput TCR beta sequencing. The aim of the study was to test whether cataloging public T cell receptors could identify signatures of past pathogen exposure. Class I and class II HLA loci were covered by the typing at four-digit resolution. Using immunosequencing, the study profiled T cell repertoires from approximately 700 subjects and related those repertoires to cytomegalovirus serostatus. The study combined high-throughput TCR immunosequencing, statistical association of individual TCRs with disease status, and machine learning to predict cytomegalovirus infection status. Four to six DR-DQ haplotypes were handled as single units for association and clustering because linkage in the cohort was strong.

The cohort consisted of 600 to 700 healthy bone marrow donors. Cohort members were all nominally healthy when sampled, although unrecorded immune exposures were likely present. The donor tested CMV seronegative and was one of the 352 seronegative cohort members. A peripheral blood sample was provided by each donor, and peripheral blood mononuclear cells were used for TCR beta sequencing. The Qiagen DNeasy Blood Extraction Kit was used to extract genomic DNA from the blood cell samples. Turning to this clone: The specificity of this receptor is unknown.

Library preparation used the immunoSEQ multiplex PCR assay. The multiplex PCR relied on a mix of 60 forward primers for TCR Vbeta segments and 13 reverse primers for TCR Jbeta segments. A multiplex PCR assay on genomic DNA amplified the CDR3 region of rearranged TCR beta genes. The Illumina HiSeq System was used to sequence the amplified TCR beta libraries as 87-base-pair reads. In the paper's pipeline: A later analysis tallied 75 million to 95 million unique TCR beta chains across the 650 to 750 repertoires, and approximately 11 million of those chains were shared by two or more donors. To remove PCR and sequencing errors, raw reads were error-corrected and collapsed into unique sequences using a nearest-neighbor algorithm that merged closely related sequences. Alignment of CDR3 sequences to IMGT reference sequences was used to assign V, D and J gene segments. For a sequence to be retained, a match of at least six nucleotides to both a V gene segment and a J gene segment was required. A rearrangement counted as productive if the CDR3 had no stop codons and remained in frame with V and J, and every other rearrangement counted as non-productive. Following IMGT convention, CDR3 was defined as the stretch from the second conserved V-encoded cysteine to the conserved J-encoded phenylalanine. Sequences without an unambiguous match to a single V gene segment were excluded from the earlier analysis of a few hundred of the donors. An earlier analysis of some 500 of the donors classified V segments as functional when productive rearrangements were above 56.7% and as segregating when the standard deviation between donors was above 5%. A statistical classification framework was built for diagnosing cytomegalovirus status from the catalog of TCR beta chain sequences. A later analysis assigned V and J genes by comparing TCR nucleotide sequences with IMGT/GENE-DB human TR gene sequences. Using the TCRdist pipeline, a later analysis assigned CDR3 sequences along with most-parsimonious VDJ recombination scenarios. In a later analysis, each TCR beta chain was defined by its CDR3 amino acid sequence together with its V-gene family, and reads lacking a unique V-gene family were excluded. In a later analysis, around 600 highly shared, low-generation-probability nucleotide sequences were removed to address suspected cross-contamination and a sequencing artifact. For each public chain, a later analysis derived a clonal expansion index from normalized ranks of inferred template counts within each repertoire. In a later analysis, generation probabilities were computed using a VDJ recombination model fitted to out-of-frame rearrangements, and the results were checked against IGoR. Hypergeometric tests were used in a later analysis to score TCR-TCR, TCR-HLA and TCR-CMV co-occurrence, with a repertoire-size bias correction applied to the TCR pairs. A later analysis estimated false discovery rates by permuting HLA or CMV assignments 20 times. In a later analysis, co-occurring TCRs were grouped using DBSCAN, and TCRdist sequence similarity was added for clustering within HLA-allele-positive subsets. For co-occurrence clustering, repertoires with fewer than 30,000 or more than 120,000 public chains were excluded, along with four or five repertoires with anomalous nucleotide sharing. TCRdb's version of the immuneACCESS table is confined to in-frame rearrangements and falls short of the full clone set. An unresolved V gene accounts for under half of the shortfall where checked; the remainder is of unknown origin. That table gives V, J and clone size, and the DNA gave D and trimming. The sample table gives approximately 140,000 clones. The ten largest make up approximately 2.5% of the sample.

Results the study describes overall, beyond this receptor: Only TCR beta chains were sequenced in this cohort, and the absence of alpha or paired-chain data limited detectable features. The authors suggested that the approach could potentially be generalized to other disease states and immunological phenotypes. Because HLA typing was unavailable for some donors at each locus, only the typed subset was used in association tests. Correlated functional status among segregating V segments might reflect linkage disequilibrium, but an unknown experimental factor could not be ruled out. In a later analysis, several top co-occurrence clusters were reported to appear linked to parvovirus B19, influenza, CMV and Epstein-Barr virus. Strong co-occurrence of HLA alleles, especially DR and DQ, made assigning TCR associations to individual alleles difficult. Compared with the roughly 720-donor mean, donors in an Asian-associated ancestry cluster had fewer N-insertions in productive TCRs, according to a later genetic analysis. The study listed 164 TCR beta chains as associated with cytomegalovirus. Sequencing depth was assumed to be roughly uniform across donors in the presence/absence analyses, though that assumption may not hold. A later analysis found that HLA-associated TCR beta chains were more clonally expanded and had lower generation probabilities than equally common non-associated chains. A cluster of highly shared sequence variants was judged likely to be a technical artifact of the sequencing pipeline. In a later analysis, 15,000 to 20,000 TCR beta sequences were associated with specific HLA alleles at a false discovery rate of 0.05. Three of the identified cytomegalovirus-associated TCR beta chains were confirmed in vitro to be specific for cytomegalovirus antigens. Immune exposure information for the cohort was limited to CMV serostatus. V-gene and J-gene trimming of TCR beta chains was associated with a missense DCLRE1C variant in a later genetic analysis, and the association was replicated in an independent cohort. A later analysis found that most CMV-associated TCR beta chains appeared HLA-restricted, with HLA associations seemingly driven largely by CMV exposure. In a later analysis, TCR association rates were found to vary across HLA loci, with the most associated TCRs seen for DRB1 alleles and the fewest for HLA-C alleles. Because counts were too low, about 15 rarely observed V segments, including chromosome 9 orphons, were left out of the earlier analysis of approximately 500 of the donors. A further reported finding was that TCR beta sequences accurately predicted the HLA-A and HLA-B alleles for most subjects in the first cohort. The classifier was reported to diagnose cytomegalovirus status with high specificity and sensitivity in both the original and validation cohorts. The 87-base-pair reads could not distinguish some IMGT-functional V segments, including TRBV6-2 and TRBV6-3, so those segments were excluded. While some public TCRs were present in many individuals, most TCR sequences turned up only very rarely across donors. In an earlier analysis of some 500 of the donors, most TCR beta V segments appeared in productive rearrangements about 87% or about 30% of the time, broadly matching IMGT annotations.

CDR1 MGHRA and CDR2 YSYEKL were looked up in the germline V gene. The CDR3 numbers 16 residues from cysteine through phenylalanine. Here the CDR3 DNA is all that survives: 48 bases in frame from base 1. The V end gives up 0 bases and the J end 2 bases, leaving 3 bases in the junction not matched to a gene. The sequence was collected from a man aged 40-49 years in good health and CMV-seronegative. The chain is made from TRBV4-1 and TRBJ2-3, and 9 junctional nucleotides match TRBD1. The sequenced material came from PBMCs. In nucleotides, the sequence is TGCGCCAGCAGCCAAGATACAGGGGGCATCACAGATACGCAGTATTTT. The resulting protein is CASSQDTGGITDTQYF.